This TCR beta chain was sequenced for a study of cytomegalovirus exposure and HLA in healthy donors (dated by TCRdb to between 2016 and 2019). About the full investigation: An earlier analysis of about 530 of the donors reported approximately 260 Gb of sequence data and 95 million to 120 million unique TCR beta sequences obtained from some 200 million T cells. Roughly 300 gigabases of sequencing data and approximately 80 million unique TCR sequences were included in an early release covering around 650 HLA-typed donors. The genetic ancestry cluster associated with self-reported Caucasian donors included 81% of the roughly 410 genotyped donors. The study aimed to test whether cataloging public T cell receptors could reveal signatures of past pathogen exposure. Using immunosequencing, the study profiled T cell repertoires from 550 to 750 subjects and related those repertoires to cytomegalovirus serostatus. A separate validation cohort of approximately 120 different subjects was used in addition to the roughly 640-subject first cohort. To predict cytomegalovirus infection status, the study combined high-throughput TCR immunosequencing, statistical association of individual TCRs with disease status, and machine learning. A later analysis re-examined previously published TCR beta repertoires from more than 550 donors and added high-resolution HLA genotyping to investigate patterns of TCR occurrence. The later analysis used no new phenotypic data to find candidate immune exposures, relying instead on TCR beta sequences and their occurrence across donors. In an earlier analysis of roughly 580 of the donors, high-throughput TCR beta sequencing was used to judge whether each TCR beta V gene segment behaved as functional or pseudogenic. Alongside the repertoire data, information on donor age, sex, ethnicity and CMV serostatus was compiled. Genome-wide SNP genotypes for about 60% of the roughly 700 donors were used in a later genetic analysis, which treated that subset as a discovery cohort. Every repertoire in the discovery cohort had been generated on one and the same sequencing platform. HLA typing included class I and class II loci at four-digit resolution. Typing coverage varied by locus: about 620-630 donors for A, B, C, DRB1 and DQB1; around 560 for DQA1; about 600 for DPA1; 450 to 480 for DPB1. A few DR-DQ haplotypes were treated as single units for association and clustering because of strong linkage in the cohort. Among 398 genotyped donors of the cohort, an average of roughly 230,000 unique TCR beta nucleotide sequences was sequenced per donor, of which about 19% were non-productive. Broader findings and caveats from the paper: The classifier was reported to diagnose cytomegalovirus status with high specificity and sensitivity in both the original cohort and the validation cohort. In a later analysis, some 18,000 TCR beta sequences were associated with specific HLA alleles at a false discovery rate of 0.05. Strong co-occurrence of HLA alleles, especially DR and DQ, made assigning TCR associations to individual alleles difficult. In a later analysis, HLA-associated TCR beta chains showed more clonal expansion and lower generation probabilities than non-associated chains that were equally common. The authors suggested that the approach could potentially be generalized to other disease states and immunological phenotypes. For the cohort, immune exposure information was limited to CMV serostatus. Most TCR sequences were seen in very few donors, while some public TCRs were found in many individuals. A further reported finding was that TCR beta sequences accurately predicted the HLA-A and HLA-B alleles for most subjects in the first cohort. An earlier analysis of roughly 570 of the donors showed that most TCR beta V segments appeared in productive rearrangements either about 87% or about 30% of the time, which broadly matched IMGT annotations. A cluster of highly shared sequence variants was judged likely to represent a technical artifact of the sequencing pipeline. The cohort was sequenced for TCR beta chains only, and without alpha or paired-chain data the features that could be detected were limited. Because HLA typing was unavailable for some donors at each locus, only the typed subset was used in association tests. According to a later analysis, most CMV-associated TCR beta chains appeared to be HLA-restricted, and the HLA associations seemed to be driven largely by CMV exposure. The study listed approximately 150 TCR beta chains as associated with cytomegalovirus. A later analysis found that TCR association rates varied across HLA loci, with DRB1 alleles showing the most associated TCRs and HLA-C alleles the fewest. The presence/absence analyses assumed that sequencing depth was roughly uniform across donors, and that assumption may not be true. In vitro tests confirmed that a few of the cytomegalovirus-associated TCR beta chains recognize cytomegalovirus antigens. Some IMGT-functional V segments, including TRBV6-2 and TRBV6-3, could not be distinguished by the 87-base-pair reads and were therefore excluded. Correlated functional status among segregating V segments might reflect linkage disequilibrium, but an unknown experimental factor could not be ruled out. A later genetic analysis associated a missense DCLRE1C variant with V-gene and J-gene trimming of TCR beta chains, and an independent cohort replicated the association. Several of the top co-occurrence clusters appeared to be linked to parvovirus B19, influenza, CMV and Epstein-Barr virus, according to a later analysis. Compared with the approximately 670-donor mean, donors in an Asian-associated ancestry cluster had fewer N-insertions in productive TCRs, according to a later genetic analysis. Because counts were too low, seventeen rarely observed V segments, including chromosome 9 orphons, were left out of the earlier analysis of some 600 of the donors.

The cohort comprised 666 healthy bone marrow donors. At the time of sampling, all cohort members were nominally healthy, though unrecorded immune exposures were likely present. The donor tested CMV seronegative, placing the donor among the 352 seronegative members of the cohort. A peripheral blood sample was provided by each donor, and peripheral blood mononuclear cells were used for TCR beta sequencing. Genomic DNA extraction from the blood cell samples was performed with the Qiagen DNeasy Blood Extraction Kit. The germline V gene (reference sequence) gives CDR1 as SEHNR and CDR2 as FQNEAQ. CDR3 length: 16 amino acids, cysteine to phenylalanine. Left in the record is the CDR3 DNA by itself, 48 bases read in frame from the first base. Trimming takes 5 bases off V and 7 bases off J; junction bases not matched to a gene: 9. Regarding this clone: Its antigen is not yet known. No much larger clone is present one base from it, and per-base qualities are unavailable.

Library creation used the immunoSEQ multiplex PCR assay. For the multiplex PCR, a mixture combining 60 forward primers for TCR Vbeta segments and 13 reverse primers for TCR Jbeta segments was used. Amplification of the CDR3 region of rearranged TCR beta genes was performed with a multiplex PCR assay on genomic DNA. Amplified TCR beta libraries were sequenced as 87-base-pair reads on the Illumina HiSeq System. Turning to the authors' computational methods: In a later analysis, roughly 80 million unique TCR beta chains were counted across the roughly 700 repertoires, and around 10 million of these chains were shared by at least two donors. A nearest-neighbor algorithm error-corrected the raw reads and collapsed the reads into unique sequences, merging closely related sequences to remove PCR and sequencing errors. To assign V, D and J gene segments, CDR3 sequences were aligned to IMGT reference sequences. For a sequence to be retained, at least a six-nucleotide match to both a V gene segment and a J gene segment was required. Rearrangements were classified as productive when the CDR3 lacked stop codons and remained in frame with V and J, and all other rearrangements were classified as non-productive. CDR3 was defined according to IMGT convention as the region running from the second conserved V-encoded cysteine to the conserved J-encoded phenylalanine. The earlier analysis of about 610 of the donors excluded sequences that lacked an unambiguous match to a single V gene segment. In an earlier analysis of some 590 of the donors, a V segment was called functional when productive rearrangements were above 56.7%, and segregating when the standard deviation between donors exceeded 5%. A statistical classification framework was built for diagnosing cytomegalovirus status from the catalog of TCR beta chain sequences. A later analysis assigned V and J genes by comparing TCR nucleotide sequences with IMGT/GENE-DB human TR gene sequences. The TCRdist pipeline was used in a later analysis to assign CDR3 sequences and most-parsimonious VDJ recombination scenarios. In a later analysis, each TCR beta chain was defined by its CDR3 amino acid sequence together with its V-gene family, and reads lacking a unique V-gene family were excluded. A later analysis removed roughly 590 highly shared, low-generation-probability nucleotide sequences to deal with suspected cross-contamination and a sequencing artifact. In a later analysis, a clonal expansion index was calculated for each public chain from normalized within-repertoire ranks of inferred template counts. In a later analysis, generation probabilities were computed with a VDJ recombination model fitted to out-of-frame rearrangements, and the resulting probabilities were checked against IGoR. In a later analysis, TCR-TCR, TCR-HLA and TCR-CMV co-occurrence was scored with hypergeometric tests, and a repertoire-size bias correction was applied to TCR pairs. False discovery rates were estimated in a later analysis by permuting HLA or CMV assignments 20 times. A later analysis grouped co-occurring TCRs with DBSCAN, adding TCRdist sequence similarity when clustering within HLA-allele-positive subsets. Repertoires with fewer than 30,000 or more than 120,000 public chains, plus five repertoires with anomalous nucleotide sharing, were excluded from co-occurrence clustering. TCRdb took this table from immuneACCESS and kept in-frame rearrangements with V and J called. Such tables lack part of the clones; where checked against another copy, unresolved V genes explain under half of the gap, and the rest is unexplained. V and J calls and clone size are copied from that table; D and trimming were computed from the DNA. Here the sample has over 130,000 clones; approximately 91% occur a single time. The top ten constitute around 0.51% of the sample.

The sequence links TRBV7-9 to TRBJ2-1, with TRBD2 matching 12 junction bases. The clonotype comes from a woman in her forties in good health and CMV-seronegative. Material for sequencing was PBMCs. In nucleotide form, the sequence is TGTGCCAGCAGCACGACTAGCGGGAGAATTTTAAATGAGCAGTTCTTC. This gives the protein CASSTTSGRILNEQFF.